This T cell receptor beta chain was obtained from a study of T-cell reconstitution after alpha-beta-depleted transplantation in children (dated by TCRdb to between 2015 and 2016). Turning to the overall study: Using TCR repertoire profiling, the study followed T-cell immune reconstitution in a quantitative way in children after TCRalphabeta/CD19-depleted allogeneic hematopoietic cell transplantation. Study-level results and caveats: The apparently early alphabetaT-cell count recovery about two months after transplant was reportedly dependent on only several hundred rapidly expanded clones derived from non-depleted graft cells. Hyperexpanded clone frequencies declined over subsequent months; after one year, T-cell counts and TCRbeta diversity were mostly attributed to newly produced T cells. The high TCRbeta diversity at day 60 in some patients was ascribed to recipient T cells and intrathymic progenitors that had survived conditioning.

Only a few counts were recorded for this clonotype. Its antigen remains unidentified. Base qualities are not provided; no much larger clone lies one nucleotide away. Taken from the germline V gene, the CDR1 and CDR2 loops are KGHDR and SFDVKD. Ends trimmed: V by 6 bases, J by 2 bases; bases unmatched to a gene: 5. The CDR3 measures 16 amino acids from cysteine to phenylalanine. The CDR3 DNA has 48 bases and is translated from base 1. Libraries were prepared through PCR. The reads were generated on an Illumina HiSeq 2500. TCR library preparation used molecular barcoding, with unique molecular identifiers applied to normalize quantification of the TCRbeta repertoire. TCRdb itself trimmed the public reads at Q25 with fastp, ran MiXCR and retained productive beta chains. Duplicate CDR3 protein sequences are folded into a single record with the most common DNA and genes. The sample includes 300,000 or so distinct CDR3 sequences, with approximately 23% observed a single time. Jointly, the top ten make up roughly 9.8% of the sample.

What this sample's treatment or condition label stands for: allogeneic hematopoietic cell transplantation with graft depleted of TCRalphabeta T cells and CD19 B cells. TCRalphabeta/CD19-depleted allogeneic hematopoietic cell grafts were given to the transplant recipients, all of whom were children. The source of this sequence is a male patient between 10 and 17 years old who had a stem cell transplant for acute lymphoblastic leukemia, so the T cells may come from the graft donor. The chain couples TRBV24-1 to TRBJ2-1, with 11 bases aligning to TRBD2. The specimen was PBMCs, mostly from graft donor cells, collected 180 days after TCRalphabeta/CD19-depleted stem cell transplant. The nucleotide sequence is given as TGTGCCACCAGTCCCGGGACTAGCGGAACCTACAATGAGCAGTTCTTC. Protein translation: CATSPGTSGTYNEQFF.